The next 28 T cell receptor beta chains were all read from a single sample in a study of cytomegalovirus exposure and HLA in healthy donors (dated by TCRdb to 2017 to 2019). The receptor library was made with the immunoSEQ multiplex PCR assay. For the multiplex PCR, a mixture combining 60 forward primers for TCR Vbeta segments and 13 reverse primers for TCR Jbeta segments was used. TCRdb mirrors the immuneACCESS table, restricted to in-frame sequences. Some clones are absent from its copies; in checked studies, under half trace to an unresolved V gene, and the reason for the others is unknown. In all, the sample holds around 170,000 clones, and about 78% of those were seen once. The top ten constitute around 5.7% of the sample. The sequenced material came from PBMCs. These receptors came from a man in his forties in good health and CMV-seronegative.

The chain links TRBV6-5 to TRBJ1-1, with TRBD1 matching over 8 bases. This CDR3 has 15 amino acids. Trimming took 7 bases from V and 1 from J; bases not matched to a gene: 8. In germline, CDR1 is MNHEY, CDR2 SVGAGI. This chain's CDR3 is CASKHRGSRNTEAFF. The CDR3 coding sequence is TGTGCCAGCAAACACAGGGGGTCGAGGAACACTGAAGCTTTCTTT.

The chain combines TRBV18 with TRBJ2-1, with TRBD1 matching over 8 bases. V trimming: 4 bases; J trimming: 5 bases; junction bases outside the gene matches: 7. The CDR3 is 15 residues long. CDR1 and CDR2 from the germline V gene are KGHSH and LQKENI. The CDR3 loop is CASSQRTGSDNEQFF. CDR3 in DNA: TGTGCCAGCTCACAACGGACAGGGTCAGACAATGAGCAGTTCTTC.

The rearrangement uses TRBV9 and TRBJ1-1, with no clear D. V was clipped by 4 bases and J by 0 bases, with 22 bases between them. Germline V lookup: CDR1 SGDLS, CDR2 YYNGEE. The CDR3 loop spans 18 amino acids. CDR3 DNA sequence: TGTGCCAGCAGCACCCTCAGGTACACAGAAACCTTGAACACTGAAGCTTTCTTT. This gives the protein CASSTLRYTETLNTEAFF. The entire variable domain, with the rest obtained from reference TRBV9 and TRBJ1-1, is as follows: DSGVTQTPKHLITATGQRVTLRCSPRSGDLSVYWYQQSLDQGLQFLIQYYNGEERAKGNILERFSAQQFPDLHSELNLSSLELGDSALYFCASSTLRYTETLNTEAFFGQGTRLTVV.

The J gene is TRBJ1-2, the V gene TRBV11-1; 7 bases line up with TRBD1. Per the germline V gene, CDR1 is SGHAT and CDR2 is FQDESV (reference sequence). This CDR3 region has 13 residues. The V and J ends lost 1 base and 8 bases, in that order; junction bases with no gene match: 4. The CDR3 DNA sequence: TGTGCCAGCAGCTTAGGGGACAGCGGGGGCTACACCTTC. It translates to CASSLGDSGGYTF.

This clone appeared a few times. The CDR3 DNA is TGTGCCAGCAGCATTGATCCTCCTATCCGTAGCAATCAGCCCCAGCATTTT. It specifies CASSIDPPIRSNQPQHF. The genes are TRBV2 and TRBJ1-5, with D unclear. Per the germline V gene, CDR1 is SNHLY and CDR2 is FYNNEI. V lost 6 bases to trimming and J lost 0 bases, with 18 bases between them. The CDR3 is 17 amino acids.

The chain uses TRBV12-5 and TRBJ1-3; no definite D call. This CDR3 is built from 12 residues. Per the germline V gene, CDR1 is LGHNT and CDR2 is FRNRAP. V was clipped by 3 bases and J by 8 bases, with 8 bases between them. The CDR3: CASGFTAYTIYF. The CDR3 bases are TGTGCTAGTGGTTTCACTGCGTACACCATATATTTT.

This clone was observed a few times. This chain connects TRBV7-9 to TRBJ2-3; TRBD2 agrees at 10 bases. The CDR3 is made up of 15 amino acids. CDR1 is SEHNR and CDR2 is FQNEAQ in the germline V gene (reference sequence). With 1 base clipped from V and 6 bases from J, the junction kept 4 bases outside the gene matches. CDR3 protein: CASSLVAGGSDTQYF. In DNA form, the CDR3 reads TGTGCCAGCAGCTTAGTAGCGGGGGGATCGGATACGCAGTATTTT.

The chain combines TRBV5-8 with TRBJ1-5; D may be TRBD1 (6 bases). Trimming shortened V by 2 bases and J by 8 bases, and 17 bases separated the two germline ends. The V gene's germline CDR1 is SGHTS and CDR2 YDEGEE. This CDR3 has 15 residues. The CDR3 sequence is CASSFPTGSGKPQHF. The DNA for the CDR3 is TGTGCCAGCAGCTTCCCCACAGGGAGTGGGAAGCCCCAGCATTTT. Combining the CDR3 with reference TRBV5-8 and TRBJ1-5 gives the whole variable domain EAGVTQSPTHLIKTRGQQATLRCSPISGHTSVYWYQQALGLGLQFLLWYDEGEERNRGNFPPRFSGRQFPNYSSELNVNALELEDSALYLCASSFPTGSGKPQHFGDGTRLSIL.

This chain links TRBV30 with TRBJ2-4; 8 nucleotides line up with TRBD2. This CDR3 comprises 14 residues. The V gene end was trimmed by 2 bases and the J gene end by 9 bases; junction bases not matched to a gene: 9. From germline, CDR1 is GTSNPN and CDR2 SVGIG (reference sequence). This CDR3 reads CAWSTGGGQSIQYF. CDR3 sequence (DNA): TGTGCCTGGAGTACGGGGGGGGGCCAAAGCATTCAGTACTTC.

The gene calls are TRBV9 and TRBJ2-7; TRBD2 matches at 10 bases. Unmatched junction bases numbered 4, after V lost 0 bases and J lost 7 bases. Germline CDR1 SGDLS, CDR2 YYNGEE. The CDR3 has 14 residues. The chain's CDR3 is CASSVAAGGGEQYF. The CDR3 bases are TGTGCCAGCAGCGTAGCAGCGGGAGGGGGGGAGCAGTACTTC.

The genes are TRBV5-1 and TRBJ2-5, with a weak D call TRBD1 (6 bases). The germline gives CDR1 SGHRS, CDR2 YFSETQ. Trimming removed 2 bases from V and 1 base from J, with 9 bases in between. The CDR3 spans 14 residues. The CDR3 reads CASSFGQIQETQYF. CDR3 DNA sequence: TGCGCCAGCAGCTTTGGACAGATCCAAGAGACCCAGTACTTC.

The V gene is TRBV29-1, the J gene TRBJ1-4; 7 nucleotides line up with TRBD1. Trimming removed 5 bases from V and 8 bases from J; junction bases left unmatched: 11. The germline V gene has CDR1 SQVTM and CDR2 ANQGSEA. The length of the CDR3 is 14 residues. CDR3 DNA: TGCAGCGTTCGACTAACAGGGGCATTGGAAAAACTGTTTTTT. Its protein is CSVRLTGALEKLFF.

The rearrangement joins TRBV18 to TRBJ2-7; 9 nucleotides line up with TRBD2. After removal of 5 bases from V and 4 bases from J, the junction contained 6 bases not matched to a gene. The CDR3 contains 14 residues. CDR1 is KGHSH, CDR2 LQKENI, per germline. The CDR3 region is CASSFSGSSYEQYF. The DNA of the CDR3 is TGTGCCAGCTCATTTAGCGGGAGCTCGTACGAGCAGTACTTC. Complete variable domain (other parts from reference TRBV18 and TRBJ2-7): NAGVMQNPRHLVRRRGQEARLRCSPMKGHSHVYWYRQLPEEGLKFMVYLQKENIIDESGMPKERFSAEFPKEGPSILRIQQVVRGDSAAYFCASSFSGSSYEQYFGPGTRLTVT.

This clone appeared a few times. V and J are TRBV7-2 and TRBJ2-3; D may be TRBD1 (6 bases). There are 13 residues in the CDR3. Germline CDR1 reads SGHTA; CDR2 reads FQGNSA. V lost 7 bases, J lost 5 bases, and 13 bases lay in between. The DNA for the CDR3 is TGTGCCAGCACCAGGGGCTACGTAGATACGCAGTATTTT. Amino acids: CASTRGYVDTQYF.

This chain connects TRBV5-6 to TRBJ2-2; 9 bases match TRBD2. This CDR3 region has 14 residues. With V trimmed by 7 bases and J by 7 bases, 8 bases remained unmatched. In germline, CDR1 is SGHDT, CDR2 YYEEEE. CDR3 loop: CASAPSGIGGELFF. For the CDR3, the DNA is TGTGCCAGCGCCCCTAGCGGGATCGGCGGGGAGCTGTTTTTT.

V is TRBV7-3 and J is TRBJ2-5; 12 nucleotides agree with TRBD2. Germline V lookup: CDR1 SGHTA, CDR2 FQGTGA. Trimming removed 5 bases from V and 4 bases from J; junction bases left unmatched: 11. The CDR3 is 17 amino acids. CDR3 sequence (DNA): TGTGCCAGCAGCCCGAGGGAACTAGCGGGAGGTTCAGAGACCCAGTACTTC. This translates into CASSPRELAGGSETQYF.

The chain employs TRBV19 and TRBJ1-1; 12 bases map to TRBD1. Per germline, CDR1 LNHDA and CDR2 SQIVND (reference sequence). The trim removed 2 bases at V and 3 bases at J, leaving 13 bases unmatched. This CDR3 comprises 19 residues. The CDR3 bases are TGTGCCAGTAGTATAAGGGCTCCGGGACAGGGGGCAGAGGACACTGAAGCTTTCTTT. It yields the protein CASSIRAPGQGAEDTEAFF.

The chain recombines TRBV29-1 with TRBJ2-1, with D tentatively TRBD2 (6 bases). This CDR3 has 12 residues. Germline V gene data show CDR1 as SQVTM and CDR2 as ANQGSEA. Trimming took off 7 bases at V and 9 bases at J, with 16 bases between the two ends. The CDR3 protein is CSGEDRNGEQFF. The CDR3 region has the DNA TGCAGCGGGGAGGATCGGAACGGTGAGCAGTTCTTC.

This chain joins TRBV5-4 and TRBJ2-2; D gene ambiguous. CDR3 length equals 16 residues. Per the germline V gene, CDR1 is SGHNT and CDR2 is YYREEE (reference sequence). V lost 0 bases, J lost 0 bases, and 9 bases lay in between. Written as DNA, the CDR3 is TGTGCCAGCAGCTTGGGGGCCACCTCGAACACCGGGGAGCTGTTTTTT. Its protein product is CASSLGATSNTGELFF.

The chain couples TRBV30 to TRBJ2-5, with 12 bases matching TRBD2. Germline trimming cut 2 bases from V and 4 bases from J; bases unmatched to any gene: 2. Germline V gene data show CDR1 as GTSNPN and CDR2 as SVGIG (reference sequence). The CDR3 has 14 amino acids. CDR3 DNA sequence: TGTGCCTGGAGTCGACTAGCGGGAGTAGAGACCCAGTACTTC. Translation: CAWSRLAGVETQYF.

The V call is TRBV19, the J call TRBJ2-5; possible D gene TRBD1, 6 bases. V lost 2 bases, J lost 7 bases, and 11 bases lay in between. In germline, CDR1 is LNHDA, CDR2 SQIVND (reference sequence). The CDR3 length is 13 residues. Here the CDR3 DNA reads TGTGCCAGTAGTATATCAGGGGTATGGACCCAGTACTTC. Translation: CASSISGVWTQYF. Combining the CDR3 with reference TRBV19 and TRBJ2-5 gives the whole variable domain DGGITQSPKYLFRKEGQNVTLSCEQNLNHDAMYWYRQDPGQGLRLIYYSQIVNDFQKGDIAEGYSVSREKKESFPLTVTSAQKNPTAFYLCASSISGVWTQYFGPGTRLLVL.

A word on this clone: Other DNA sequences of this sample code for an identical CDR3. The J gene is TRBJ1-5, the V gene TRBV19, with D perhaps matching TRBD1 (5 bases). Germline CDR1 LNHDA, CDR2 SQIVND (reference sequence). The CDR3 spans 13 residues. The V end lost 9 bases, the J end lost 0 bases, and 9 bases lay between the germline ends. The CDR3 DNA sequence: TGTGCCAGCGGGGGGACTAGCAATCAGCCCCAGCATTTT. Translating it yields CASGGTSNQPQHF.

As regards this clone: Other DNA variants within this sample encode the same CDR3. V and J are TRBV7-9 and TRBJ1-3; tentative D call: TRBD1 (5 bases). Trimming left V 2 bases short and J 2 bases short, with 7 bases between. Germline CDR1 SEHNR, CDR2 FQNEAQ (reference sequence). This CDR3 is built from 14 residues. CDR3 DNA: TGTGCCAGCAGCTTACAGGGAACTGGAAACACCATATATTTT. It codes for CASSLQGTGNTIYF.

This chain joins TRBV18 and TRBJ2-7; D is undetermined. CDR3 length: 14 amino acids. Between the trimmed V and J ends, which lost 2 bases and 4 bases, there was a span of 12 bases. Germline CDR1 reads KGHSH; CDR2 reads LQKENI. This CDR3 is CASSPGVSSYEQYF. The DNA for the CDR3 is TGTGCCAGCTCACCAGGAGTGAGTAGTTACGAGCAGTACTTC.

The CDR3 region has the DNA TGTGCCAGCAGCAACACAGGGGGCGCGAACACCGGGGAGCTGTTTTTT. Residues: CASSNTGGANTGELFF. The chain uses TRBV9 and TRBJ2-2, with 9 nucleotides matching TRBD1. V shed 4 bases, J shed 0 bases, and the junction held 4 bases outside the gene matches. Germline CDR1 is SGDLS and CDR2 is YYNGEE. The CDR3 has 16 residues.

The chain links TRBV7-8 to TRBJ2-1; the match to TRBD2 covers 8 bases. Germline V gene sequence: CDR1 SGHVS, CDR2 FQNEAQ. The trim removed 1 base at V and 9 bases at J, leaving 2 bases unmatched. The CDR3 covers 13 residues. The CDR3: CASSLGSGVEQFF. CDR3 bases: TGTGCCAGCAGCTTAGGTAGCGGGGTTGAGCAGTTCTTC.

The rearrangement joins TRBV6-6 to TRBJ1-5, with D possibly being TRBD1 (6 bases). V was shortened by 5 bases and J by 10 bases, with 15 bases between the two germline ends. Germline V gene lookup returns CDR1 MNHNY and CDR2 SVGAGI (reference sequence). The length of the CDR3 is 13 residues. The DNA of the CDR3 is TGTGCCAGCAGTGTTGAGGGGGTGAGCCCCCAGCATTTT. It encodes CASSVEGVSPQHF.

This chain connects TRBV10-2 to TRBJ2-3; 12 positions match TRBD2. V was pared by 6 bases and J by 4 bases, with 2 bases of the junction left unmatched. The CDR3 loop spans 14 amino acids. Looked up from germline, CDR1 is WSHSY and CDR2 is SAAADI. CDR3 bases: TGCGCCAGCAGGGCTAGCGGGGGGGCAGATACGCAGTATTTT. This gives the protein CASRASGGADTQYF.